This TCR beta chain stems from a study of cytomegalovirus exposure and HLA in healthy donors. For this clone: The antigen remains undetermined.

The ends lost 4 bases at V and 0 bases at J; junction bases unmatched: 1. The CDR3 spans 15 residues. Germline V lookup: CDR1 SGHRS, CDR2 YFSETQ. General study points: Reports credit the classifier with highly specific, highly sensitive diagnosis of cytomegalovirus status. TCR beta chain V- and J-gene trimming was linked, in a later analysis, to a missense variant in DCLRE1C.

The PCR employed 60 Vbeta primers together with 13 Jbeta primers. Libraries were prepared by immunoSEQ multiplex PCR; TCRdb keeps only in-frame clonotypes and omits some of them. The top ten hold less than 1.5% of the sample, which has some 140,000 clones, over 60% seen once. The chain links TRBV5-1 to TRBJ1-4; 9 nucleotides agree with TRBD1. The TCR was taken from a male donor in good health and CMV-seropositive. The sequenced sample consisted of PBMCs. In DNA, the CDR3 is TGCGCCAGCAGCCGACAGGGGGCAACTAATGAAAAACTGTTTTTT. Amino acid sequence: CASSRQGATNEKLFF.